Sequencing of this TCR beta chain was carried out in a study of T cell repertoires in cytomegalovirus infection. As for the study in general: Indicated by public TCR beta signatures were CMV infection and matching HLA type.

The germline CDR1 and CDR2 sequences are SGHTA and FQGNSA. The V end lost 2 bases, the J end lost 2 bases, and 10 bases lay between the germline ends. CDR3 length equals 15 residues. General study results and limits: Predominance within the ex vivo response was attributable to HLA-C-restricted CMV-specific TCR beta clonotypes.

This clonotype has a count of ten or more. Its antigen is unknown. TCRdb re-derived calls from the reads in MiXCR, one entry per CDR3 protein. The table lists 200,000 to 300,000 distinct CDR3 sequences, roughly 10% of them singletons. The receptor was derived from a human donor in good health (CMV status not recorded). Some clones in this sample may be carry-over from other donors' samples. Sequencing input: PBMCs. The chain is built from TRBV7-2 and TRBJ1-5, with D possibly TRBD1 on 5 matching bases. The CDR3 DNA reads as TGTGCCAGCAGCTTAAAGGGGATGGGCAATCAGCCCCAGCATTTT. As protein: CASSLKGMGNQPQHF.